Below, one T cell receptor beta chain is given with its context. There is no known antigen for this receptor. Nothing much larger sits one base from this clone, and base qualities are not available. This specimen comes from a study of blood T cell repertoires in COVID-19 (dated by TCRdb to 2018 to 2021). In terms of the full investigation: Samples covering the acute and convalescent phases of COVID-19 were provided by collaborators in the United States, Italy and Spain. A de-identified subject ID, COVID-19 status, age in years and sex were almost always included in the sample metadata. Samples came from the ongoing ImmuneRACE study (first 160 participants) plus 1,254 subjects from 6 global collaborators. The material from the prospective study consisted of cDNA or gDNA derived from T cells, B-cell-depleted T cells, or PBMCs. The dataset comprised deeply sampled blood TCRbeta repertoires from subjects exposed to, actively infected with, or recovered from COVID-19. Where HLA class I and class II types were available, the types were taken from metadata supplied by the sample provider, not from assay-based typing. A freely available public database, intended as a resource for researchers studying the immune response to SARS-CoV-2, is where the repertoires were released.

TCRbeta CDR3 regions were amplified from genomic DNA by means of the immunoSEQ Assay, a bias-controlled multiplex PCR. The original pipeline was this. Within the assay, amplification of reference gene primers was used to estimate how many nucleated cells each sample contained. To quantify the absolute abundance of each unique TCRbeta CDR3 rearrangement, sequence reads were collapsed and filtered. Productive Simpson clonality was computed per sample as the square root of Simpson's diversity index over productive rearrangements. Entries here come from immuneACCESS through TCRdb and include only in-frame sequences with V and J called. Some clones fail to appear in such tables; in the studies checked, an unresolved V gene covers under half of the shortfall, and the cause of the remainder is unknown. The D gene and trimming were derived from the DNA, and the V and J assignments and clone size from that table. The sample yields 150,000 to 200,000 clones; 70% to 90% were counted once. Jointly, the top ten make up around 9.9% of the sample.

The study at large found these results: Clinical and demographic metadata were provided uncurated, with the amount varying by source and participant.

Reading the germline V gene (reference sequence) gives CDR1 LGHDT and CDR2 YNNKEL. Trimming removed 0 bases from V and 2 bases from J; the gene matches leave 4 bases unexplained. The CDR3, from cysteine to phenylalanine, totals 15 residues. Left in the record is the CDR3 DNA by itself, 45 bases read in frame from the first base. In Seattle, one collaborating source enrolled patients while the infection was active and tracked those patients longitudinally over the course of disease. Collaborating institutions collected whole blood in K2EDTA tubes following their own protocols. Collaborator samples were shipped for TCRbeta analysis as frozen whole blood, isolated PBMCs, or DNA extracted from either sample type.

Sequenced material: peripheral blood. The receptor was derived from a woman aged 55-75 years with COVID-19, enrolled during active disease. The chain is assembled from TRBV3-1 (or the pseudogene TRBV3-2) and TRBJ2-7; TRBD1 aligns with 7 central bases. The CDR3 reads CASSQEQGKTYEQYF. Read as DNA, the sequence is TGTGCCAGCAGCCAAGAACAGGGGAAAACCTACGAGCAGTACTTC.